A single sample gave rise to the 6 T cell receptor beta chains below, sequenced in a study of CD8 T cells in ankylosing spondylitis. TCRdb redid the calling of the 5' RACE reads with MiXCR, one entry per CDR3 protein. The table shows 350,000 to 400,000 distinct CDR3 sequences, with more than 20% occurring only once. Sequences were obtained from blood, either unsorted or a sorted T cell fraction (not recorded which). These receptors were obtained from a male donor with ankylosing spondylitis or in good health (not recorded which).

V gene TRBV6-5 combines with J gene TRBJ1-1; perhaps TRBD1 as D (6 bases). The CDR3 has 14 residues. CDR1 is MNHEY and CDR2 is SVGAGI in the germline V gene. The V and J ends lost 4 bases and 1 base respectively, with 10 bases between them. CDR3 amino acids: CASSFTGPNTEAFF. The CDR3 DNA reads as TGTGCCAGCAGTTTTACAGGGCCGAACACTGAAGCTTTCTTT.

Written as DNA, the CDR3 is TGCAGTGCCTGGACAGGGAGCTCCTACGAGCAGTACTTC. Protein sequence: CSAWTGSSYEQYF. The chain carries TRBV20-1 and TRBJ2-7, with 8 bases lining up with TRBD1. Losses at the gene ends were 6 bases for V and 0 bases for J; bases not matched to a gene: 4. The CDR3 runs 13 residues. Per the germline V gene, CDR1 is DFQATT and CDR2 is SNEGSKA (reference sequence).

The CDR3 DNA follows: TGTGCCAGCAGCCCACAAGGGTTGGAAGGCGGGTTCACAGATACGCAGTATTTT. Encoded protein: CASSPQGLEGGFTDTQYF. This chain links TRBV3-1 with TRBJ2-3; a weak D match, TRBD2 (5 bases). The CDR3 consists of 18 residues. Trimming removed 4 bases from V and 2 bases from J, with 22 bases in between. Germline CDR1 reads LGHDT; CDR2 reads YNNKEL (reference sequence).

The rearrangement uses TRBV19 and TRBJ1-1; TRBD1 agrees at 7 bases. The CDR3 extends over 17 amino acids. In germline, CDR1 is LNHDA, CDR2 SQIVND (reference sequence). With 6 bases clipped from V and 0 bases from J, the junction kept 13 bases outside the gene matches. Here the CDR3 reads CASRPRRDSDMNTEAFF. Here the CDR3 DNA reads TGTGCCAGTAGGCCCCGGCGGGACAGTGACATGAACACTGAAGCTTTCTTT.

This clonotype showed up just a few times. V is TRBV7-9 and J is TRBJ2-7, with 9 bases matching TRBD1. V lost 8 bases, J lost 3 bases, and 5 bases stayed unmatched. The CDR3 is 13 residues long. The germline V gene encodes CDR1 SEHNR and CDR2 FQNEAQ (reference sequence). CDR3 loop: CASGGQGFYEQYF. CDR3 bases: TGTGCCAGCGGGGGACAGGGTTTCTACGAGCAGTACTTC.

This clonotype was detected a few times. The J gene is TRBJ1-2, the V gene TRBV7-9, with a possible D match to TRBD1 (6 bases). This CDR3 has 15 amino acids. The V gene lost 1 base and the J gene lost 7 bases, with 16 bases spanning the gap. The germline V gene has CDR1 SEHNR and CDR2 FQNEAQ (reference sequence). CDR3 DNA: TGTGCCAGCAGCTTAGGCCCAGGGGCGCCGGTTGGCTACACCTTC. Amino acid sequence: CASSLGPGAPVGYTF.